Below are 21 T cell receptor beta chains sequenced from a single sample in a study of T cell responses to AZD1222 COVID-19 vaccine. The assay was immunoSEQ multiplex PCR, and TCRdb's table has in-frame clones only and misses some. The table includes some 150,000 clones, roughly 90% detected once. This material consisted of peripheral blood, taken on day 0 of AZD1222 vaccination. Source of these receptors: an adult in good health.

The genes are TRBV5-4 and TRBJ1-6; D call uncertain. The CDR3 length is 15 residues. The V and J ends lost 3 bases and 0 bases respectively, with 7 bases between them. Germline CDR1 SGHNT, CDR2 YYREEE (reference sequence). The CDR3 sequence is CASSSQISYNSPLHF. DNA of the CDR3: TGTGCCAGCAGCTCACAGATCTCCTATAATTCACCCCTCCACTTT.

The CDR3 loop is CASNPSGAIGNTIYF. CDR3 nucleotides: TGTGCCAGCAATCCGTCCGGGGCAATTGGAAACACCATATATTTT. The V gene is TRBV9, the J gene TRBJ1-3; the D gene is possibly TRBD1 (5 bases). Trimming took off 6 bases at V and 3 bases at J, with 16 bases between the two ends. This CDR3 spans 15 amino acids. CDR1 is SGDLS, CDR2 YYNGEE, per germline.

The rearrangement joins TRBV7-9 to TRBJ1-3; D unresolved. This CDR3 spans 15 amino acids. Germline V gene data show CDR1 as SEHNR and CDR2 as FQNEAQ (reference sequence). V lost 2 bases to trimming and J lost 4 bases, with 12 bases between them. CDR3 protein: CASSLRAASGNTIYF. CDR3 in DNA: TGTGCCAGCAGCTTAAGGGCAGCCAGCGGAAACACCATATATTTT.

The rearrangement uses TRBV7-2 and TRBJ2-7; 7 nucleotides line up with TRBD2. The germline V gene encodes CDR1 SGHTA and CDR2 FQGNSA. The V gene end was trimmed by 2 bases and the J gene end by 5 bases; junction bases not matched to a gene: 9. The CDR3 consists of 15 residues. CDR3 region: CASSLRGLTNHEQYF. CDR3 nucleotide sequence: TGTGCCAGCAGCTTAAGGGGACTAACAAACCACGAGCAGTACTTC. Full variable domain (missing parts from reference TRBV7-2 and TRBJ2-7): GAGVSQSPSNKVTEKGKDVELRCDPISGHTALYWYRQSLGQGLEFLIYFQGNSAPDKSGLPSDRFSAERTGGSVSTLTIQRTQQEDSAVYLCASSLRGLTNHEQYFGPGTRLTVT.

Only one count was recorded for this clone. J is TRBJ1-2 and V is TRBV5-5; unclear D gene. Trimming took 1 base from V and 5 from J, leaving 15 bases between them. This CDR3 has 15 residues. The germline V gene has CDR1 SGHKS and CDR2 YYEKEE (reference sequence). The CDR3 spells CASSLSSGDRYGYTF. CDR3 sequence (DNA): TGTGCCAGCAGCTTGTCTAGTGGGGATAGGTATGGCTACACCTTC.

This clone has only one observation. CDR3 bases: TGTGCCATCAGACCCGACAGGGGCTCTGGAAACACCATATATTTT. As protein: CAIRPDRGSGNTIYF. This chain links TRBV10-3 with TRBJ1-3; 8 bases line up with TRBD1. The CDR3 covers 15 residues. Trimming at V came to 6 bases and at J to 0 bases, leaving 4 bases not matched to a gene. CDR1 and CDR2 (germline): ENHRY, SYGVKD.

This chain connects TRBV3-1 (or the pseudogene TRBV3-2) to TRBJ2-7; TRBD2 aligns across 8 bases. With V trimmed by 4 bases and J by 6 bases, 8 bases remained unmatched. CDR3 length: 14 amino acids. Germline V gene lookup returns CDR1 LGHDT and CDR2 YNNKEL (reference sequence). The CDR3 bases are TGTGCCAGCAGCCGAGGACTAGCATATGGCGAGCAGTACTTC. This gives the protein CASSRGLAYGEQYF.

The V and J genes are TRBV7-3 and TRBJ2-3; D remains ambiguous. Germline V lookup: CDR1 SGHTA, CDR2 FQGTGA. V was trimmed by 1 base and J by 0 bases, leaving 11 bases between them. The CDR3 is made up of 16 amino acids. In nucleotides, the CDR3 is TGTGCCAGCAGCTTAAGGACCCCTTCTAGCACAGATACGCAGTATTTT. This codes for CASSLRTPSSTDTQYF.

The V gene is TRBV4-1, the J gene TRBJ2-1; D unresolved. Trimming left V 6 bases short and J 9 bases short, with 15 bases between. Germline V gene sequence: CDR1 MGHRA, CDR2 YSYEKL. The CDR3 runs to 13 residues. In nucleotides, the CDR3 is TGCGCCAGCAGAGCGCCCTTCGCGTCTGAGCAGTTCTTC. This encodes CASRAPFASEQFF.

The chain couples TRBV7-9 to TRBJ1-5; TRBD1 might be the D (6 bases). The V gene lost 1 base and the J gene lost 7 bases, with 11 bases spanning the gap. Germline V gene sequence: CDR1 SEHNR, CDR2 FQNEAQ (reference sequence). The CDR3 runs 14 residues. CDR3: CASSLVGHTQPQHF. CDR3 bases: TGTGCCAGCAGCTTAGTGGGACACACGCAGCCCCAGCATTTT.

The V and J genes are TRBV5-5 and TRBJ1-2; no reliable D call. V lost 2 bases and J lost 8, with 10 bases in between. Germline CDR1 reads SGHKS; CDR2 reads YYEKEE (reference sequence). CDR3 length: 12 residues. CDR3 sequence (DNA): TGTGCCAGCAGCTTATTTAGGCGGGGCTACACCTTC. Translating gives CASSLFRRGYTF. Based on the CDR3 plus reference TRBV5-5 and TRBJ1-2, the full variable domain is DAGVTQSPTHLIKTRGQQVTLRCSPISGHKSVSWYQQVLGQGPQFIFQYYEKEERGRGNFPDRFSARQFPNYSSELNVNALLLGDSALYLCASSLFRRGYTFGSGTRLTVV.

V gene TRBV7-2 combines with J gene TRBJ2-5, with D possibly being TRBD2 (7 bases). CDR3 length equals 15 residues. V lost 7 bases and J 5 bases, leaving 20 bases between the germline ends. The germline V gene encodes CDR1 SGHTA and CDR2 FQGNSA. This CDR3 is CASTSPGGLLETQYF. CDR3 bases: TGTGCCAGCACCTCCCCGGGGGGCCTCTTGGAGACCCAGTACTTC.

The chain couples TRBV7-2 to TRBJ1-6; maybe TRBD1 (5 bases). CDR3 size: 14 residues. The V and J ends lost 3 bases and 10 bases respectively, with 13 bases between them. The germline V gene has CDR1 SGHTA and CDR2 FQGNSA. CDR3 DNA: TGTGCCAGCAGCTTCCTAGGGGAAAGGTCACCCCTCCACTTT. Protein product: CASSFLGERSPLHF.

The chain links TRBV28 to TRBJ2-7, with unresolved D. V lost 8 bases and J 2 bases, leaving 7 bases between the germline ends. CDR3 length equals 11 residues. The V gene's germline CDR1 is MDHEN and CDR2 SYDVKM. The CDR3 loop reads CASEKAYEQYF. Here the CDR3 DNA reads TGTGCCAGCGAGAAGGCCTACGAGCAGTACTTC.

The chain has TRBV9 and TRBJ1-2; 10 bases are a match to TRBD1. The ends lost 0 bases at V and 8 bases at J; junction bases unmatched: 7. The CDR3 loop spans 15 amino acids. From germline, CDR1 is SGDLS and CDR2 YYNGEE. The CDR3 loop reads CASSVAGQGKDGYTF. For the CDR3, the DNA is TGTGCCAGCAGCGTAGCGGGACAGGGGAAGGACGGCTACACCTTC.

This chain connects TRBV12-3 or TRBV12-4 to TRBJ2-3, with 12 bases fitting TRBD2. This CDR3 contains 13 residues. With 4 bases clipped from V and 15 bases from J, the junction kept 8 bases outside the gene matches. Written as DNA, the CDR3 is TGTGCCAGCAGTTCCTATACTAGCGGGGGGCCTTATTTT. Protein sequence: CASSSYTSGGPYF.

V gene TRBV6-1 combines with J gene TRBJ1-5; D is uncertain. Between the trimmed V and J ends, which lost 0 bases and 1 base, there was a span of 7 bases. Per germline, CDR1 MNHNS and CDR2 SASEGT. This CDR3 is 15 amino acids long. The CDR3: CASSEALGSNQPQHF. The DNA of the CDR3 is TGTGCCAGCAGTGAAGCCTTGGGGAGCAATCAGCCCCAGCATTTT.

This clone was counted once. CDR3 residues: CATFEKDRPYEQYF. The DNA for the CDR3 is TGTGCCACCTTCGAAAAGGACAGACCCTACGAGCAGTACTTC. The chain has TRBV27 and TRBJ2-7; TRBD1 is a possible D gene (6 bases). Trimming shortened V by 10 bases and J by 2 bases, and 18 bases separated the two germline ends. The length of the CDR3 is 14 residues. Germline loops: CDR1 MNHEY, CDR2 SMNVEV (reference sequence).

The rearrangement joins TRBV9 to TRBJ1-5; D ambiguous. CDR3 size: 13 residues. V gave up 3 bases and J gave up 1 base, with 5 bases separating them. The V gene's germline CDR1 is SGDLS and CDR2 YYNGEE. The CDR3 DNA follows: TGTGCCAGCAGCGACAGCAGCAATCAGCCCCAGCATTTT. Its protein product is CASSDSSNQPQHF.

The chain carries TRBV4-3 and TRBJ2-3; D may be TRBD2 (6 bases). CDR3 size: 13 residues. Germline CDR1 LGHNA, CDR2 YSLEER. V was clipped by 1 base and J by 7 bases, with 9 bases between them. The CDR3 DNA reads TGCGCCAGCAGCCAAGTCGGGGGAAATACGCAGTATTTT. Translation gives CASSQVGGNTQYF.

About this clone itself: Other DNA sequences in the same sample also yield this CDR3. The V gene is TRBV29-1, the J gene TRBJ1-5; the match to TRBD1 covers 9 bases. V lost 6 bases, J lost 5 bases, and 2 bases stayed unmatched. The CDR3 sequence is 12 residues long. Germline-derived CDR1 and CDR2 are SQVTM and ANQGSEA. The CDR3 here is CSVGQGDQPQHF. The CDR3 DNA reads TGCAGCGTGGGACAGGGAGATCAGCCCCAGCATTTT.